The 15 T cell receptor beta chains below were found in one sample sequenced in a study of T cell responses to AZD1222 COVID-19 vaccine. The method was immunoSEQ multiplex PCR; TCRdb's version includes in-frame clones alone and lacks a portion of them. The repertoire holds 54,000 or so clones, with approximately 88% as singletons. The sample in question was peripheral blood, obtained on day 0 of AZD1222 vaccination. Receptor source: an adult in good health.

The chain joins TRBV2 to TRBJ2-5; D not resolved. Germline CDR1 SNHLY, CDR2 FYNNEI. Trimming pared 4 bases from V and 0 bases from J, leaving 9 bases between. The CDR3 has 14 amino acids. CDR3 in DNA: TGTGCCAGCAGTGGAGGCGCGTACCAAGAGACCCAGTACTTC. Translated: CASSGGAYQETQYF. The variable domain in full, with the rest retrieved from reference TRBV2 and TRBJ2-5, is EPEVTQTPSHQVTQMGQEVILRCVPISNHLYFYWYRQILGQKVEFLVSFYNNEISEKSEIFDDQFSVERPDGSNFTLKIRSTKLEDSAMYFCASSGGAYQETQYFGPGTRLLVL.

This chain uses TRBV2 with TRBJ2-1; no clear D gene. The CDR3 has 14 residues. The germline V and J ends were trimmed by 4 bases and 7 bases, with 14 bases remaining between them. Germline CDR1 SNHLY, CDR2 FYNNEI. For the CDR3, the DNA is TGTGCCAGCAGTGTATCATTGAGTGTTAATGAGCAGTTCTTC. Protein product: CASSVSLSVNEQFF.

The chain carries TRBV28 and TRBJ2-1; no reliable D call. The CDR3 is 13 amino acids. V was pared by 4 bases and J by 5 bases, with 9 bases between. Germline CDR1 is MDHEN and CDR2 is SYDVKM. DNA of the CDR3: TGTGCCAGCAGTTCCCACCTAGACAATGAGCAGTTCTTC. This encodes CASSSHLDNEQFF.

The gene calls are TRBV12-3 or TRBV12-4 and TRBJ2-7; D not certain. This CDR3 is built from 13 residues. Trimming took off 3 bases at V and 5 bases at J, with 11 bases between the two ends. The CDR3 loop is CASSFRGRDEQYF. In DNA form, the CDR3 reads TGTGCCAGCAGTTTCAGAGGTCGAGACGAGCAGTACTTC.

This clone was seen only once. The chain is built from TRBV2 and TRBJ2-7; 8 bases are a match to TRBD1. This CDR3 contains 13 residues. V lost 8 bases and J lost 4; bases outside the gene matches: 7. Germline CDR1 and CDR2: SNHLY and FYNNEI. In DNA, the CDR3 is TGTGCCAGCTCGGGACAGGTCCCATACGAGCAGTACTTC. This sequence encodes CASSGQVPYEQYF.

The CDR3 bases are TGTGCCAGCTCACCACCGGGTATCCAGGGGCTGGGGCAGCCCCAGCATTTT. This codes for CASSPPGIQGLGQPQHF. The V and J genes are TRBV18 and TRBJ1-5; tentative D call: TRBD1 (6 bases). V lost 0 bases and J 7 bases, leaving 19 bases between the germline ends. Germline-derived CDR1 and CDR2 are KGHSH and LQKENI. This CDR3 comprises 17 residues.

CDR3 DNA sequence: TGTGCCAGCAGCCCGACACCTACAGGGGGCAATGGCTACACCTTC. Its protein product is CASSPTPTGGNGYTF. The rearrangement uses TRBV11-2 and TRBJ1-2, with 9 bases fitting TRBD1. The germline V gene has CDR1 SGHAT and CDR2 FQNNGV. The CDR3 length is 15 residues. Trimming removed 5 bases from V and 6 bases from J; junction bases left unmatched: 10.

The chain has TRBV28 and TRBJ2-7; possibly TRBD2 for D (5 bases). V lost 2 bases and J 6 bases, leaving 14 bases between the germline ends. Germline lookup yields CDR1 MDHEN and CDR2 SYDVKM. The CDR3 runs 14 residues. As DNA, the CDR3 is TGTGCCAGCAGTTTACAGCTAGCCCTCGGCGAGCAGTACTTC. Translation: CASSLQLALGEQYF.

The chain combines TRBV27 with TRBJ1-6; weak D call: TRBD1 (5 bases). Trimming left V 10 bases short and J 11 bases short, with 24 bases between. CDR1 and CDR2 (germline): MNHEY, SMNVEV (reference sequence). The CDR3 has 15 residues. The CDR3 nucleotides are TGTGCCACCTCCCGGGACCCCGGACTTTTTACACCCCTCCACTTT. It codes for CATSRDPGLFTPLHF.

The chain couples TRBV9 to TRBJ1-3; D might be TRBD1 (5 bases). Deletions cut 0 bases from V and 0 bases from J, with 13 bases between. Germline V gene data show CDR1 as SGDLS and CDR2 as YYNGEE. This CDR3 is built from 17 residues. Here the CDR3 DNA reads TGTGCCAGCAGCGTAGCTGGGACGGCCTCCTCTGGAAACACCATATATTTT. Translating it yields CASSVAGTASSGNTIYF.

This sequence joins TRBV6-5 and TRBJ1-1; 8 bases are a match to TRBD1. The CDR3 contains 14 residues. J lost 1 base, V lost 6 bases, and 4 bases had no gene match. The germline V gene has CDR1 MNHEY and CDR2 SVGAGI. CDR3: CASRHTGGNTEAFF. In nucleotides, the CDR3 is TGTGCCAGCAGACACACAGGGGGGAACACTGAAGCTTTCTTT.

Here the CDR3 DNA reads TGCAGCGTTGAAGATCCACAGCAAGGGCGAGGGAAACTGTTTTTT. Translated, it gives CSVEDPQQGRGKLFF. The chain is built from TRBV29-1 and TRBJ1-4; no clear D. Germline loops: CDR1 SQVTM, CDR2 ANQGSEA. V lost 0 bases to trimming and J lost 11 bases, with 19 bases between them. The CDR3 has 15 amino acids.

CDR3 DNA: TGTGCCACCAGCAGAGATCCCATAGGGGAGACCCAGTACTTC. Amino acids: CATSRDPIGETQYF. This rearrangement joins TRBV15 to TRBJ2-5; the D is unclear. This CDR3 has 14 amino acids. V was shortened by 0 bases and J by 5 bases, with 10 bases between the two germline ends. CDR1 and CDR2 from the germline V gene are LNHNV and YYDKDF (reference sequence).

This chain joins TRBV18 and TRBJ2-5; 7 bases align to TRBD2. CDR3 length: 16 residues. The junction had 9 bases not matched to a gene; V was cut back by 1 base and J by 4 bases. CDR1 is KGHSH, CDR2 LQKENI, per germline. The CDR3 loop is CASSPREGGAGETQYF. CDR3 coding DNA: TGTGCCAGCTCACCACGGGAGGGTGGAGCGGGAGAGACCCAGTACTTC. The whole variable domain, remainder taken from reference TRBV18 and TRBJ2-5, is NAGVMQNPRHLVRRRGQEARLRCSPMKGHSHVYWYRQLPEEGLKFMVYLQKENIIDESGMPKERFSAEFPKEGPSILRIQQVVRGDSAAYFCASSPREGGAGETQYFGPGTRLLVL.

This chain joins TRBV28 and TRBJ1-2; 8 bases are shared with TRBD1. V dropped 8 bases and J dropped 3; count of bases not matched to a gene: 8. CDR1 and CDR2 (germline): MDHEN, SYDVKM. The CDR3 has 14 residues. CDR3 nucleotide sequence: TGTGCCAGCGCGCCCCGGACAGGGCACTATGGCTACACCTTC. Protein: CASAPRTGHYGYTF.